The entry that follows covers one T cell receptor beta chain sequence. This sample was taken from a study of blood T cell repertoires in COVID-19. Study-wide background: Acute and convalescent COVID-19 samples came from the United States, Italy and Spain.

Original processing methods: Using reference gene primer amplification, nucleated cell counts were estimated. Sequencing was performed with immunoSEQ multiplex PCR; in TCRdb, only in-frame clones are kept and a portion is missing. V and J calls and clone size are given by that table; D and trimming were obtained from the DNA. The table includes about 72,000 clones, 80% to 90% detected once. Deletions cut 3 bases from V and 7 bases from J, with 16 bases between. The CDR3 sequence is 14 residues long. CDR1 is MDHEN, CDR2 SYDVKM, per germline. The TCR was taken from a young man with acute or convalescent COVID-19. The specimen sequenced was peripheral blood. This sequence joins TRBV28 and TRBJ2-7, with a weak D call TRBD1 (6 bases). The CDR3 loop reads CASSFFSGQGEQYF. As DNA, the CDR3 is TGTGCCAGCAGTTTTTTCAGCGGCCAGGGGGAGCAGTACTTC.